The source of this T cell receptor (beta chain) is a study of regulatory T cells in long-lasting Graves disease. Broader study findings: Relative to newly diagnosed Graves' patients, persistent ones had lower TCR diversity.

Germline CDR1 and CDR2: MNHNS and SASEGT. V was trimmed by 4 bases and J by 4 bases, leaving 10 bases between them. The CDR3 length is 13 residues. Documented time point: newly diagnosed GD, antithyroid drugs for less than 3 months. PBMC RNA served as the TCR library source. iRepertoire HTBI primers and Arm-PCR of CDR3 regions built TCR beta libraries. Each CDR3 protein is one row after TCRdb ran MiXCR on the multiplex PCR reads. The sample yields 530,000 or so distinct CDR3 sequences, approximately 13% seen once. Of note for this clonotype: Its specificity is not known. A much larger clone lies a single base off, so this may be a read error.

These same data were also listed under a study on T cells in Graves' hyperthyroidism and ophthalmopathy. That report notes: Criteria for exclusion of patients were uncontrolled infection, other autoimmune disease, pregnancy or lactation. The primer set for the first-round RT-PCR of the TCR CDR3 was HTBI. Most expanded thyroid clonotypes above 0.001 also appeared in blood.

The rearrangement uses TRBV6-1 and TRBJ1-1; the D is unclear. The clonotype originates from a man aged 25-45 years with Graves disease. The sample was peripheral blood mononuclear cells (PBMCs), taken at new diagnosis, from a patient treated with antithyroid drugs. CDR3 residues: CASSVTRLTEAFF. The CDR3 DNA sequence: TGTGCCAGCAGTGTCACAAGGCTCACTGAAGCTTTCTTT.